This passage covers 27 T cell receptor beta chains from one sample sequenced in a study of T cell responses to AZD1222 COVID-19 vaccine. The protocol was immunoSEQ multiplex PCR, while the TCRdb copy is restricted to in-frame clones and leaves out a portion. Seen here are about 150,000 clones, around 89% observed once, and the top ten hold around 2.9%. The material sequenced was peripheral blood, taken on day 0 of AZD1222 vaccination. These receptors all come from an adult in good health.

This chain links TRBV11-2 with TRBJ2-7; perhaps D is TRBD1 or TRBD2 (6 bases each). From germline, CDR1 is SGHAT and CDR2 FQNNGV. Trimming took 6 bases from V and 3 from J, leaving 18 bases between them. The CDR3 spans 15 residues. Here the CDR3 DNA reads TGTGCCAGCAGTCGGTCAGATGGGGGGCTCTACGAGCAGTACTTC. Protein sequence: CASSRSDGGLYEQYF.

The chain is built from TRBV6-6 and TRBJ2-4, with D perhaps assigned TRBD1 or TRBD2 (5 bases each). This CDR3 contains 15 residues. CDR1 and CDR2 (germline): MNHNY, SVGAGI (reference sequence). V was pared by 4 bases and J by 0 bases, with 10 bases between. CDR3 amino acids: CASSFRDAAKNIQYF. The CDR3 DNA reads as TGTGCCAGCAGTTTTCGGGACGCAGCCAAAAACATTCAGTACTTC.

The sample holds a few counts of this clone. A junction boundary mismatches the germline segment, possibly from a read error. V gene TRBV7-2 combines with J gene TRBJ1-2; D is possibly TRBD1 (6 bases). CDR3 length equals 13 residues. Germline V CDR1 and CDR2: SGHTA, FQGNSA. The chain's CDR3 is CASSIAGAYGYTF. The CDR3 bases are TGTGCCAGCAGCATAGCAGGGGCCTATGGCTACACCTTC. Variable domain in full (rest from reference TRBV7-2 and TRBJ1-2): GAGVSQSPSNKVTEKGKDVELRCDPISGHTALYWYRQSLGQGLEFLIYFQGNSAPDKSGLPSDRFSAERTGGSVSTLTIQRTQQEDSAVYLCASSIAGAYGYTFGSGTRLTVV.

A few counts support this clone. The chain employs TRBV11-2 and TRBJ2-1; no clear D. The V and J ends lost 0 bases and 10 bases respectively, with 16 bases between them. The CDR3 sequence is 15 residues long. Germline CDR1 reads SGHAT; CDR2 reads FQNNGV. The CDR3 sequence is CASSLDPTAIGEQFF. The CDR3 DNA sequence: TGTGCCAGCAGCTTAGATCCCACTGCCATAGGGGAGCAGTTCTTC.

A few counts support this clone. This chain links TRBV12-3 or TRBV12-4 with TRBJ2-3; D gene unclear. This CDR3 has 13 residues. Trimming shortened V by 4 bases and J by 2 bases, and 7 bases separated the two germline ends. The CDR3 spells CASSWHSTDTQYF. In nucleotides, the CDR3 is TGTGCCAGCAGTTGGCATTCCACAGATACGCAGTATTTT.

This rearrangement joins TRBV5-1 to TRBJ2-1; D call uncertain. The CDR3 consists of 15 residues. From germline, CDR1 is SGHRS and CDR2 YFSETQ. V gave up 0 bases and J gave up 0 bases, with 7 bases separating them. DNA for the CDR3: TGCGCCAGCAGCTTGGCCGGCTTCTCCTACAATGAGCAGTTCTTC. Its translation: CASSLAGFSYNEQFF.

The chain links TRBV18 to TRBJ2-2; TRBD1 might be the D (6 bases). Germline CDR1 reads KGHSH; CDR2 reads LQKENI. The CDR3 loop spans 15 amino acids. V was pared by 3 bases and J by 6 bases, with 14 bases between. The CDR3 loop is CASSPPQGQAGELFF. The CDR3 DNA follows: TGTGCCAGCTCACCCCCCCAGGGGCAGGCCGGGGAGCTGTTTTTT.

As DNA, the CDR3 is TGCGCCAGCAGCCAACAATTCATACAGGGACAGCCGCTCGGCTACGAGCAGTACTTC. Amino acid sequence: CASSQQFIQGQPLGYEQYF. The chain links TRBV4-3 to TRBJ2-7; 7 nucleotides agree with TRBD1. Germline CDR1 and CDR2: LGHNA and YSLEER. The CDR3 totals 19 residues. Trimming took 2 bases from V and 3 from J; bases not matched to a gene: 19.

In DNA, the CDR3 is TGTGCCAGCAGTCCCGGGTCCGGGGAGCTGTTTTTT. This translates into CASSPGSGELFF. The chain uses TRBV6-5 and TRBJ2-2; unclear D gene. This CDR3 has 12 residues. The ends were cut back, 5 bases at V and 6 bases at J, with 7 bases in the middle. Germline V lookup: CDR1 MNHEY, CDR2 SVGAGI.

The rearrangement uses TRBV6-6 and TRBJ1-5; D unclear. Trimming shortened V by 5 bases and J by 0 bases, and 35 bases separated the two germline ends. Germline CDR1 MNHNY, CDR2 SVGAGI (reference sequence). The CDR3 consists of 23 residues. The CDR3 sequence is CASSHRPPGLLNPFTLSNQPQHF. CDR3 nucleotide sequence: TGTGCCAGCAGTCACAGACCACCCGGGCTCCTAAACCCCTTCACCCTTAGCAATCAGCCCCAGCATTTT.

The chain employs TRBV28 and TRBJ1-2; unclear D gene. This CDR3 is built from 12 residues. V lost 6 bases, J lost 5 bases, and 10 bases lay in between. Germline V gene sequence: CDR1 MDHEN, CDR2 SYDVKM. CDR3 sequence reads: CASSTRSYGYTF. The CDR3 DNA reads as TGTGCCAGCAGCACAAGGTCTTATGGCTACACCTTC.

This clone has a single count. V and J are TRBV19 and TRBJ2-5; D possibly matches TRBD1 or TRBD2 (5 bases each). In germline, CDR1 is LNHDA, CDR2 SQIVND (reference sequence). The ends were cut back, 4 bases at V and 7 bases at J, with 19 bases in the middle. The CDR3 length is 15 residues. DNA of the CDR3: TGTGCCAGTAGTACCCCCCGGGACCCATGGGGGACCCAGTACTTC. Translating gives CASSTPRDPWGTQYF.

The V and J genes are TRBV7-2 and TRBJ1-6; no definite D call. The CDR3 contains 15 residues. Trimming cost V 1 base and J 7 bases, with 11 bases left between them. Per the germline V gene, CDR1 is SGHTA and CDR2 is FQGNSA. Here the CDR3 DNA reads TGTGCCAGCAGCTTAGTTCCGGGGAACAATTCACCCCTCCACTTT. Translating gives CASSLVPGNNSPLHF.

The V gene is TRBV12-3 or TRBV12-4, the J gene TRBJ2-1, with D possibly being TRBD2 (6 bases). The length of the CDR3 is 13 residues. Deletions cut 0 bases from V and 9 bases from J, with 9 bases between. The CDR3 DNA is TGTGCCAGCAGTTTAGCGCGGGGAGGTGAGCAGTTCTTC. Amino acids: CASSLARGGEQFF.

This chain connects TRBV6-1 to TRBJ2-1; D is ambiguous. V lost 1 base and J lost 3, with 13 bases in between. This CDR3 region has 16 residues. Germline lookup yields CDR1 MNHNS and CDR2 SASEGT. The CDR3: CASSEETGLFYNEQFF. Written as DNA, the CDR3 is TGTGCCAGCAGTGAAGAGACCGGATTATTCTACAATGAGCAGTTCTTC.

The chain links TRBV7-2 to TRBJ2-7, with D tentatively TRBD2 (5 bases). The CDR3 sequence is 12 residues long. Trimming removed 4 bases at V and 2 bases at J, with 6 bases between. Germline V gene data show CDR1 as SGHTA and CDR2 as FQGNSA. The CDR3 region has the DNA TGTGCCAGCAGCTCCGGGACCTACGAGCAGTACTTC. Protein: CASSSGTYEQYF.

The chain is built from TRBV6-2 or TRBV6-3 and TRBJ1-2; TRBD1 matches at 8 bases. The CDR3 extends over 16 amino acids. Germline values: CDR1 MNHEY, CDR2 SVGEGT. The ends lost 4 bases at V and 2 bases at J; junction bases unmatched: 9. CDR3 bases: TGTGCCAGCAGTTCCCTCCCCGGACAGGGAAACTATGGCTACACCTTC. This translates into CASSSLPGQGNYGYTF.

This chain connects TRBV5-1 to TRBJ2-7; maybe TRBD1 (6 bases). The CDR3 sequence is 14 residues long. Germline V gives CDR1 SGHRS, CDR2 YFSETQ. Trimming shortened V by 0 bases and J by 4 bases, and 11 bases separated the two germline ends. The CDR3 spells CASSLGTDIYEQYF. The CDR3 bases are TGCGCCAGCAGCTTGGGGACAGATATATACGAGCAGTACTTC.

The chain is built from TRBV28 and TRBJ1-1; the D is unclear. Trimming shortened V by 5 bases and J by 5 bases, and 15 bases separated the two germline ends. The CDR3 consists of 14 residues. Looked up from germline, CDR1 is MDHEN and CDR2 is SYDVKM. The CDR3 sequence is CASSPPERGTEAFF. The CDR3 bases are TGTGCCAGCAGTCCACCGGAGCGGGGAACTGAAGCTTTCTTT.

V gene TRBV14 combines with J gene TRBJ1-3, with 7 positions matching TRBD1. The germline V gene has CDR1 SGHDN and CDR2 FVKESK. V trimming: 0 bases; J trimming: 2 bases; junction bases outside the gene matches: 4. The CDR3 is made up of 16 amino acids. For the CDR3, the DNA is TGTGCCAGCAGCCAAGACGGGGACAGTCCTGGAAACACCATATATTTT. Protein product: CASSQDGDSPGNTIYF. Supplemented by reference TRBV14 and TRBJ1-3, the full variable domain reads EAGVTQFPSHSVIEKGQTVTLRCDPISGHDNLYWYRRVMGKEIKFLLHFVKESKQDESGMPNNRFLAERTGGTYSTLKVQPAELEDSGVYFCASSQDGDSPGNTIYFGEGSWLTVV.

The count of this clone is one. The gene calls are TRBV4-1 and TRBJ2-7; D may be TRBD1 or TRBD2 (5 bases each). There are 15 residues in the CDR3. The germline gives CDR1 MGHRA, CDR2 YSYEKL. Trimming removed 0 bases at V and 3 bases at J, with 12 bases between. CDR3 loop: CASSQDGAYVYEQYF. The CDR3 DNA sequence: TGCGCCAGCAGCCAAGACGGGGCCTATGTCTACGAGCAGTACTTC.

The V call is TRBV14, the J call TRBJ2-4, with 10 bases aligning to TRBD1. This CDR3 has 14 amino acids. Germline V lookup: CDR1 SGHDN, CDR2 FVKESK. V trimming: 5 bases; J trimming: 8 bases; junction bases outside the gene matches: 6. CDR3 DNA: TGTGCCAGCAGCTTGGGACAGGGGCTCGACATTCAGTACTTC. Translating gives CASSLGQGLDIQYF.

The V and J genes are TRBV12-5 and TRBJ1-1; D might be TRBD1 (6 bases). Trimming removed 0 bases at V and 6 bases at J, with 17 bases between. Germline loops: CDR1 LGHNT, CDR2 FRNRAP. CDR3 length: 16 residues. CDR3 coding DNA: TGTGCTAGTGGTTTGGTACGCGCGGGGGGCGCAGCTGAAGCTTTCTTT. This codes for CASGLVRAGGAAEAFF. Together with reference TRBV12-5 and TRBJ1-1, the CDR3 gives the full variable domain: DARVTQTPRHKVTEMGQEVTMRCQPILGHNTVFWYRQTMMQGLELLAYFRNRAPLDDSGMPKDRFSAEMPDATLATLKIQPSEPRDSAVYFCASGLVRAGGAAEAFFGQGTRLTVV.

CDR3 in amino acids: CASSYDRRRGNSPLHF. The CDR3 DNA reads as TGTGCCAGCAGTTACGACAGGCGGCGAGGGAATTCACCCCTCCACTTT. V usage is TRBV6-5 and J usage is TRBJ1-6; tentatively, D is TRBD1 (6 bases). The CDR3 runs to 16 residues. V shed 2 bases and J shed 7 bases, with 15 bases lying between them. Germline V lookup: CDR1 MNHEY, CDR2 SVGAGI.

This clone was counted between two and nine times. The J gene is TRBJ1-2, the V gene TRBV5-1; the match to TRBD1 covers 7 bases. J lost 4 bases, V lost 3 bases, and 9 bases had no gene match. Germline CDR1 reads SGHRS; CDR2 reads YFSETQ. This CDR3 has 15 amino acids. The CDR3 coding sequence is TGCGCCAGCAGCTCAGGGACAGACCTTATCTATGGCTACACCTTC. Amino acids: CASSSGTDLIYGYTF.

The count of this clone is one. The junction differs from germline at one of its ends, possibly a read error. The V gene is TRBV7-7, the J gene TRBJ2-3; D remains ambiguous. The CDR3 is 15 amino acids. Germline CDR1 is SSHAT and CDR2 is FNYEAQ (reference sequence). CDR3 coding DNA: TGTGCTAGCAGCTTAGGTGGTGGGGAAACAGATACGCAGTATTTT. Translating it yields CASSLGGGETDTQYF.

The chain carries TRBV20-1 and TRBJ1-1; D remains ambiguous. This CDR3 region has 11 residues. The ends were cut back, 3 bases at V and 11 bases at J, with 13 bases in the middle. Germline V gene sequence: CDR1 DFQATT, CDR2 SNEGSKA (reference sequence). CDR3 region: CSARSPGGAFF. The CDR3 nucleotides read TGCAGTGCTAGGTCCCCGGGAGGGGCTTTCTTT.